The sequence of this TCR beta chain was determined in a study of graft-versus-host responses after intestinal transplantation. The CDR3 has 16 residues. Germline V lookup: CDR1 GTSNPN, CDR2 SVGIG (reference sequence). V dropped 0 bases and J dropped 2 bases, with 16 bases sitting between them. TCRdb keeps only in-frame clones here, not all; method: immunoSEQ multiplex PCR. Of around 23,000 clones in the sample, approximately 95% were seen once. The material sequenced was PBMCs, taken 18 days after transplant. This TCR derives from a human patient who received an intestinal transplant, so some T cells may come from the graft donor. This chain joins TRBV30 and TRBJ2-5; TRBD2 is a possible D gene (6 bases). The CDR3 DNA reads TGTGCCTGGAGTGTAAGATCGGGGACTGGGCAAGAGACCCAGTACTTC. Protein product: CAWSVRSGTGQETQYF.